This T cell receptor beta chain derives from a study of response to subunit inactivated influenza vaccine. In TCRdb, the RT-PCR reads were re-called with MiXCR into one record per CDR3 protein. The data contain around 570,000 distinct CDR3 sequences, around 11% of them singletons. The CDR3 loop spans 13 amino acids. V lost 5 bases and J lost 9; bases outside the gene matches: 8. Per the germline V gene, CDR1 is SEHNR and CDR2 is FQNEAQ (reference sequence). These same data were also listed under a study on T cells expressing NK-cell markers. That investigation notes: cDNA encoding TCR beta was synthesized via 5'RACE template switching incorporating UMIs. Nothing established the HCMV specificity of expanded NKG2C+ T cell clones.

This chain uses TRBV7-9 with TRBJ2-5; TRBD2 agrees at 8 bases. The receptor's source is a man aged 50 or older who received an inactivated influenza vaccine. Sequenced here: PBMCs from blood, sampled on the day of vaccination. The CDR3: CASSPAGDVAQYF. The CDR3 bases are TGTGCCAGCAGCCCAGCGGGGGATGTGGCCCAGTACTTC.